A selection of T cell receptor beta chains follows, all from one sample in a study of OX40 agonist ivuxolimab in advanced cancers. Profiled with immunoSEQ multiplex PCR; TCRdb holds only in-frame clones, not every one. Of around 68,000 clones in the sample, about nine tenths are singletons; the top ten hold 2.5% to 3%. The sample in question was CD4+ or CD8+ T cells sorted from blood, obtained in a trial of the OX40 agonist ivuxolimab. Source of these receptors: an adult with an advanced solid tumor such as melanoma, head and neck, liver or kidney cancer. Both conserved end residues are part of each CDR3.

TRBV13	TRBJ2-7	14	CASSLRDARYEQYF
TRBV28	TRBJ1-2	15	CASRRNRGAWYGYTF
TRBV7-2	NA	17	CASSLDPRGTGAYEQYF
TRBV6-6	TRBJ1-2	14	CASATPGKGSGYTF
TRBV18	TRBJ2-3	14	CASSKFSSTDTQYF
TRBV7-6	TRBJ2-7	16	CASSLAPQGNNDEQYF
TRBV27	TRBJ2-1	22	CASSLSSGWGLAGLRDPNEQFF
TRBV9	TRBJ2-2	16	CASSVAIGAGTGELFF
TRBV4-3	TRBJ1-1	16	CASSQRPGGPGTEAFF
TRBV7-6	TRBJ1-4	14	CASSHGQGNEKLFF
TRBV6-6	TRBJ1-5	15	CASSPGQAFDQPQHF
TRBV6-1	TRBJ1-5	17	CASSDGTGGFHNQPQHF
TRBV28	TRBJ2-1	10	CATYKNEQFF